The 23 T cell receptor beta chains listed next were all sequenced from one sample in a study of vaccination and CD4 T cells after COVID-19. The treatment is: approximately 9-day PBMC culture with coronavirus spike peptide pools or control peptides (ViraFEST assay). Sequenced with the Oncomine TCR Beta short-read assay was DNA taken from cultured CD4+ T cells. From the PCR reads, TCRdb called clonotypes with MiXCR, one entry per CDR3 protein. The sample includes under 25,000 distinct CDR3 sequences, 67% of them seen just once. Which antigens these TCRs recognize remains unknown. Sequences were obtained from CD4+ T cells from blood, cultured in vitro. Receptor source: a human donor who had recovered from COVID-19.

The V call is TRBV20-1, the J call TRBJ1-3; D remains ambiguous. This CDR3 spans 15 amino acids. The germline gives CDR1 DFQATT, CDR2 SNEGSKA (reference sequence). V was pared by 6 bases and J by 0 bases, with 15 bases between. CDR3 bases: TGCAGTGCCCTCCGGCGGTTTGGCTCTGGAAACACCATATATTTT. Protein sequence: CSALRRFGSGNTIYF.

The genes are TRBV6-1 and TRBJ2-1, with D unresolved. Germline V gives CDR1 MNHNS, CDR2 SASEGT. The CDR3 runs to 18 residues. The V and J ends lost 5 bases and 5 bases respectively, with 25 bases between them. The CDR3 region is CASSLSPTLGQGNNEQFF. For the CDR3, the DNA is TGTGCCAGCAGTCTCAGTCCGACTTTAGGGCAAGGGAACAATGAGCAGTTCTTC.

The chain couples TRBV7-2 to TRBJ2-7, with D hard to call. V gave up 5 bases and J gave up 5 bases, with 19 bases separating them. Per the germline V gene, CDR1 is SGHTA and CDR2 is FQGNSA. The CDR3 is 15 residues long. DNA for the CDR3: TGTGCCAGCAGCACAACGACTCTTTCTGCTCACGAGCAGTACTTC. Its protein product is CASSTTTLSAHEQYF.

The chain carries TRBV7-9 and TRBJ1-1; 7 nucleotides align to TRBD1. The CDR3 totals 15 residues. J was trimmed by 4 bases and V by 4 bases; bases with no gene match: 9. Germline V gene data show CDR1 as SEHNR and CDR2 as FQNEAQ (reference sequence). The CDR3 loop is CASSSRGQNPTEAFF. The CDR3 DNA reads as TGTGCCAGCAGCTCGAGGGGACAGAACCCCACTGAAGCTTTCTTT.

This rearrangement joins TRBV20-1 to TRBJ2-7; TRBD1 matches at 12 bases. The CDR3 totals 15 residues. Germline CDR1 DFQATT, CDR2 SNEGSKA (reference sequence). V lost 7 bases, J lost 7 bases, and 14 bases stayed unmatched. CDR3 residues: CSVNPSRDRGREQYF. The CDR3 nucleotides are TGCAGTGTAAACCCCAGCCGGGACAGGGGGCGTGAGCAGTACTTC.

This clonotype has only a few counts. The chain carries TRBV20-1 and TRBJ2-1; tentative D call: TRBD1 (6 bases). This CDR3 has 14 amino acids. The ends were cut back, 5 bases at V and 5 bases at J, with 16 bases in the middle. Germline V gene data show CDR1 as DFQATT and CDR2 as SNEGSKA (reference sequence). The CDR3 here is CSAPKLQGHNEQFF. In nucleotides, the CDR3 is TGCAGTGCTCCTAAACTACAGGGTCACAATGAGCAGTTCTTC.

This chain connects TRBV20-1 to TRBJ2-5; 9 bases are shared with TRBD1. The germline CDR1 and CDR2 sequences are DFQATT and SNEGSKA (reference sequence). CDR3 length equals 14 residues. V lost 3 bases, J lost 4 bases, and 6 bases stayed unmatched. The CDR3 sequence is CSASPQGALETQYF. The DNA of the CDR3 is TGCAGTGCTAGTCCACAGGGGGCGTTAGAGACCCAGTACTTC.

V and J are TRBV30 and TRBJ1-1; tentative D call: TRBD1 (6 bases). Trimming took 3 bases from V and 1 from J, leaving 12 bases between them. Germline V CDR1 and CDR2: GTSNPN, SVGIG (reference sequence). This CDR3 is built from 14 residues. DNA of the CDR3: TGTGCCTGGAGATTTACAGGGAGGAACACTGAAGCTTTCTTT. Translated, it gives CAWRFTGRNTEAFF.

The genes are TRBV29-1 and TRBJ2-1; unclear D gene. V was shortened by 1 base and J by 0 bases, with 13 bases between the two germline ends. This CDR3 has 16 residues. Germline V gene lookup returns CDR1 SQVTM and CDR2 ANQGSEA. The CDR3 loop is CSVEAVRQSSYNEQFF. CDR3 nucleotide sequence: TGCAGCGTTGAAGCGGTGCGCCAGAGCTCCTACAATGAGCAGTTCTTC.

The chain joins TRBV20-1 to TRBJ1-1, with TRBD1 matching over 8 bases. The length of the CDR3 is 18 residues. Looked up from germline, CDR1 is DFQATT and CDR2 is SNEGSKA (reference sequence). Unmatched junction bases numbered 16, after V lost 0 bases and J lost 4 bases. As DNA, the CDR3 is TGCAGTGCTAGAGATTGGAGGGCAGGGGGCAAAGAGGGCACTGAAGCTTTCTTT. Translating gives CSARDWRAGGKEGTEAFF.

CDR3 in DNA: TGTGCCAGCAGCTTAGTAGGGGGATCAGCCAAAAACATTCAGTACTTC. Amino acids: CASSLVGGSAKNIQYF. V gene TRBV7-2 combines with J gene TRBJ2-4; tentatively, D is TRBD1 (6 bases). Germline V gives CDR1 SGHTA, CDR2 FQGNSA. This CDR3 is 16 amino acids long. V was cut by 1 base and J by 0 bases, with 10 bases left in between.

CDR3 amino acids: CASSFERPYGYTF. The CDR3 coding sequence is TGTGCCAGCAGCTTTGAACGCCCCTATGGCTACACCTTC. The rearrangement joins TRBV7-9 to TRBJ1-2; D gene uncertain. CDR1 SEHNR and CDR2 FQNEAQ come from the germline V gene (reference sequence). The CDR3 loop spans 13 amino acids. V dropped 3 bases and J dropped 4 bases, with 9 bases sitting between them.

The chain carries TRBV27 and TRBJ1-2; 8 positions match TRBD1. Germline V gene data show CDR1 as MNHEY and CDR2 as SMNVEV (reference sequence). The V segment lost 5 bases and the J segment 8 bases; nucleotides outside the gene matches: 7. This CDR3 contains 13 residues. In DNA form, the CDR3 reads TGTGCCAGCAGTCCGGACAGGGTGGGCGGCTACACCTTC. Protein product: CASSPDRVGGYTF.

This clonotype was recorded a few times. CDR3 nucleotide sequence: TGCAGTGCTAAGCGACAGGGAAGTTCATTCATATATTTT. This codes for CSAKRQGSSFIYF. The chain carries TRBV20-1 and TRBJ1-3, with 7 bases aligning to TRBD1. The trim removed 4 bases at V and 12 bases at J, leaving 12 bases unmatched. This CDR3 spans 13 amino acids. CDR1 is DFQATT, CDR2 SNEGSKA, per germline (reference sequence).

The V gene is TRBV20-1, the J gene TRBJ2-2; 8 nucleotides match TRBD2. The J segment lost 1 base and the V segment lost 4 bases, leaving 5 bases of the junction unmatched. The V gene's germline CDR1 is DFQATT and CDR2 SNEGSKA (reference sequence). The CDR3 is 15 amino acids. CDR3 amino acids: CSANPGTRNTGELFF. The CDR3 DNA follows: TGCAGTGCTAATCCCGGGACTAGGAACACCGGGGAGCTGTTTTTT.

The chain employs TRBV6-4 and TRBJ1-2; D unresolved. The CDR3 loop spans 13 amino acids. Looked up from germline, CDR1 is MRHNA and CDR2 is SNTAGT. Trimming shortened V by 10 bases and J by 0 bases, and 12 bases separated the two germline ends. CDR3 nucleotides: TGTGCCACCAGAGACACGACTAACTATGGCTACACCTTC. Its protein product is CATRDTTNYGYTF.

The rearrangement links TRBV27 to TRBJ1-1; D is possibly TRBD1 (5 bases). Trimming cost V 3 bases and J 6 bases, with 14 bases left between them. The CDR3 is made up of 14 amino acids. Germline V gives CDR1 MNHEY, CDR2 SMNVEV (reference sequence). CDR3 loop: CASSFLGRGSEAFF. The DNA for the CDR3 is TGTGCCAGCAGTTTTCTGGGTAGGGGTTCTGAAGCTTTCTTT.

V is TRBV6-2 or TRBV6-3 and J is TRBJ2-3, with D possibly being TRBD1 or TRBD2 (5 bases each). Trimming removed 3 bases at V and 4 bases at J, with 11 bases between. The CDR3 is 14 amino acids. The germline gives CDR1 MNHEY, CDR2 SVGEGT. The CDR3 loop is CASSYGGFSDTQYF. Written as DNA, the CDR3 is TGTGCCAGCAGTTATGGGGGTTTCTCAGATACGCAGTATTTT.

CDR3 in DNA: TGTGCCAGCAGTTTAAGGGGCGGGGGTAAGGAGACCCAGTACTTC. It yields the protein CASSLRGGGKETQYF. J is TRBJ2-5 and V is TRBV12-3 or TRBV12-4; 7 bases fit TRBD2. CDR3 size: 15 residues. The ends lost 2 bases at V and 5 bases at J; junction bases unmatched: 8.

This rearrangement joins TRBV4-2 to TRBJ1-5; D may be TRBD1 (5 bases). Germline-derived CDR1 and CDR2 are LGHNA and YNFKEQ. The CDR3 covers 13 residues. V was cut by 8 bases and J by 5 bases, with 13 bases left in between. CDR3 bases: TGTGCCAGCGGGACCCCAGCAGATCAGCCCCAGCATTTT. Translating it yields CASGTPADQPQHF.

The chain is built from TRBV10-3 and TRBJ1-2, with D possibly matching TRBD1 (5 bases). The CDR3 loop spans 13 amino acids. Germline-derived CDR1 and CDR2 are ENHRY and SYGVKD. V was trimmed by 6 bases and J by 8 bases, leaving 16 bases between them. The CDR3 DNA reads as TGTGCCATCAGGGCGGACATCCGGGGCGGCTACACCTTC. Translating it yields CAIRADIRGGYTF.

The chain employs TRBV18 and TRBJ1-1, with 10 bases identical to TRBD1. V shed 3 bases and J 4 bases; nucleotides not matched to a gene: 2. CDR3 size: 14 residues. The V gene's germline CDR1 is KGHSH and CDR2 LQKENI. CDR3 nucleotides: TGTGCCAGCTCACCTCGGACAGGGGGCACTGAAGCTTTCTTT. As protein: CASSPRTGGTEAFF.

The V gene is TRBV5-8, the J gene TRBJ1-5; TRBD1 agrees at 7 bases. V lost 5 bases, J lost 5 bases, and 13 bases stayed unmatched. This CDR3 has 16 residues. Germline V gene lookup returns CDR1 SGHTS and CDR2 YDEGEE. DNA for the CDR3: TGTGCCAGCAGGGCGAAACAGGGGCGTACTTATCAGCCCCAGCATTTT. Protein: CASRAKQGRTYQPQHF.